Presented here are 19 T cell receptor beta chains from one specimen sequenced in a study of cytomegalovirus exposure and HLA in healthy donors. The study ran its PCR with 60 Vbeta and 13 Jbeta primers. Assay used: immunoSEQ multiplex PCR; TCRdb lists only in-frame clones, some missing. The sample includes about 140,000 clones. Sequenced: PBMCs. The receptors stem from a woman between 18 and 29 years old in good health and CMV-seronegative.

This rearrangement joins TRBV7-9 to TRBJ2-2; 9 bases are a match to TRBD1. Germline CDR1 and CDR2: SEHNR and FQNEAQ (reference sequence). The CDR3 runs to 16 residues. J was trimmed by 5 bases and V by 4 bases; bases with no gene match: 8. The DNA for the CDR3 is TGTGCCAGCAGCTGGGACAGGGACCGTAAGACCGGGGAGCTGTTTTTT. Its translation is CASSWDRDRKTGELFF.

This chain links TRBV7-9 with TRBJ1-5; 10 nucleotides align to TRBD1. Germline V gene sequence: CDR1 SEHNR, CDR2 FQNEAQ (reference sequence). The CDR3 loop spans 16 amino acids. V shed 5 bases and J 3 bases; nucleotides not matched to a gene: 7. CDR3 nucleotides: TGTGCCAGCAGCCCCTGGACAGGGGGGAACAATCAGCCCCAGCATTTT. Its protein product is CASSPWTGGNNQPQHF.

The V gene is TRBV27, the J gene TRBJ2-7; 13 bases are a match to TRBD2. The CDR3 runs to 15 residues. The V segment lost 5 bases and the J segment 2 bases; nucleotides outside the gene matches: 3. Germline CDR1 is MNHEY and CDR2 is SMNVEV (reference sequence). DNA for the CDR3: TGTGCCAGCAGTCCAGGGACTAGCGGGACCTACGAGCAGTACTTC. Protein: CASSPGTSGTYEQYF.

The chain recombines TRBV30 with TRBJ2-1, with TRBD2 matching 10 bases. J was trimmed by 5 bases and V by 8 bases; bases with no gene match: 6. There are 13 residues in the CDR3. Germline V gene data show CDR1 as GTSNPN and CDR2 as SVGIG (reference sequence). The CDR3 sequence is CARGSGRDNEQFF. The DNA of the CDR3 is TGTGCCCGAGGGAGCGGGAGGGACAATGAGCAGTTCTTC.

The CDR3 spells CAISQREGIYNEQFF. The CDR3 DNA is TGTGCCATCTCGCAGCGGGAGGGCATCTACAATGAGCAGTTCTTC. The J gene is TRBJ2-1, the V gene TRBV6-1; 10 nucleotides agree with TRBD2. The CDR3 runs 15 residues. With V trimmed by 10 bases and J by 3 bases, 9 bases remained unmatched. Looked up from germline, CDR1 is MNHNS and CDR2 is SASEGT.

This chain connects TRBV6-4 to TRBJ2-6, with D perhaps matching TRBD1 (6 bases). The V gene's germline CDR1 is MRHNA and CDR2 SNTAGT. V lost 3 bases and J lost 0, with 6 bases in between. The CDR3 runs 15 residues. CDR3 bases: TGTGCCAGCAGTGAAGGGGGCTCTGGGGCCAACGTCCTGACTTTC. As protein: CASSEGGSGANVLTF.

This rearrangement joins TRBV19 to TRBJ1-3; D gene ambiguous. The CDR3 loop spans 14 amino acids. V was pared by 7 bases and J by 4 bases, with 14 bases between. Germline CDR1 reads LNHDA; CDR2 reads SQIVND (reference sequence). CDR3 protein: CASTPRVSGNTIYF. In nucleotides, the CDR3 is TGTGCCAGTACTCCGAGGGTGTCGGGAAACACCATATATTTT.

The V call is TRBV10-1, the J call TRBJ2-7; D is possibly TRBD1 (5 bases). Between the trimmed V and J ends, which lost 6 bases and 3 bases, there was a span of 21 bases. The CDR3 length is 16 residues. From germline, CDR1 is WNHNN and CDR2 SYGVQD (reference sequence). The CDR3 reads CASRGQESAGRYEQYV. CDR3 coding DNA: TGCGCCAGCAGGGGGCAGGAAAGCGCCGGACGCTACGAGCAGTACGTC.

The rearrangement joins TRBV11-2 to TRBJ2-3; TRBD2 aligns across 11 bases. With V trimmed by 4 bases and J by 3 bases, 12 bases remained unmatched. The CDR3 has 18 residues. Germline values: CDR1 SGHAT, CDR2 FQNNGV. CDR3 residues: CASSSRGAASGRTDTQYF. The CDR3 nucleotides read TGTGCCAGCAGCTCCCGGGGGGCGGCTAGCGGGAGGACAGATACGCAGTATTTT. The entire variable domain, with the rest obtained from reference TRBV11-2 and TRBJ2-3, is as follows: EAGVAQSPRYKIIEKRQSVAFWCNPISGHATLYWYQQILGQGPKLLIQFQNNGVVDDSQLPKDRFSAERLKGVDSTLKIQPAKLEDSAVYLCASSSRGAASGRTDTQYFGPGTRLTVL.

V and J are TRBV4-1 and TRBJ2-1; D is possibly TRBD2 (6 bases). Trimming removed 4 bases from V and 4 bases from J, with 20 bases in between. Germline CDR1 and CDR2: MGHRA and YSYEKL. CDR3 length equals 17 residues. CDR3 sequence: CASSLQTGTQAYNEQFF. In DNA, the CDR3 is TGCGCCAGCAGCCTCCAAACCGGGACTCAAGCGTACAATGAGCAGTTCTTC.

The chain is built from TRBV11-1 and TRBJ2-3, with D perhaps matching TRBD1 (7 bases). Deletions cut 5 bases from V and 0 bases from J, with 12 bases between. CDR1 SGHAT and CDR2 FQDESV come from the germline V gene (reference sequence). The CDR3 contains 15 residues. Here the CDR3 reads CASSPGGFSTDTQYF. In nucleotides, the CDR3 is TGTGCCAGCAGCCCAGGGGGGTTCAGCACAGATACGCAGTATTTT.

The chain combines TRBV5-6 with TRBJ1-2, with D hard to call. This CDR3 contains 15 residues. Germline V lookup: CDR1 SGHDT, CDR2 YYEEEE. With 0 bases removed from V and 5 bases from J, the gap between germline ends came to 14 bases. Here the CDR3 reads CASSLDDTDWYGYTF. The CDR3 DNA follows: TGTGCCAGCAGCTTGGATGACACCGATTGGTATGGCTACACCTTC.

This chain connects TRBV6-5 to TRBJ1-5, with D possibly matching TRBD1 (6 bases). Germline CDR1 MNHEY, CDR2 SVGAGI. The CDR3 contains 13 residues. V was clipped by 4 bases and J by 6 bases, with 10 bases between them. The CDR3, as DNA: TGTGCCAGCAGTTCAGGGGTGACTCAGCCCCAGCATTTT. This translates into CASSSGVTQPQHF.

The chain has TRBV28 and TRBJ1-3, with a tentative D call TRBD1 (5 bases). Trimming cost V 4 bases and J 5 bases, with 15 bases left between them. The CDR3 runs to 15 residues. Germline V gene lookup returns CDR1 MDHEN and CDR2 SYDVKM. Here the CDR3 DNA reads TGTGCCAGCAGTTCGAACGGACAACTTAGAAACACCATATATTTT. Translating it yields CASSSNGQLRNTIYF. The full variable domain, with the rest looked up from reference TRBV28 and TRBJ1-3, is DVKVTQSSRYLVKRTGEKVFLECVQDMDHENMFWYRQDPGLGLRLIYFSYDVKMKEKGDIPEGYSVSREKKERFSLILESASTNQTSMYLCASSSNGQLRNTIYFGEGSWLTVV.

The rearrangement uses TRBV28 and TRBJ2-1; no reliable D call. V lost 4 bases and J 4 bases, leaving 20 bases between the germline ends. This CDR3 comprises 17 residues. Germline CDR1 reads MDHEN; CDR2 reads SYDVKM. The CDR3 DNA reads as TGTGCCAGCAGTTCCGCCCTCTTCCGGGTCAAATACAATGAGCAGTTCTTC. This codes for CASSSALFRVKYNEQFF.

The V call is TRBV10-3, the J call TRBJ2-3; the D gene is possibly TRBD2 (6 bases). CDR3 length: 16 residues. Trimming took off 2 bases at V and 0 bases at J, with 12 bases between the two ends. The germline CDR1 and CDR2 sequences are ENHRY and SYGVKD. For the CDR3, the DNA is TGTGCCATCAGTGAGCGAGGACTACCTAGCACAGATACGCAGTATTTT. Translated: CAISERGLPSTDTQYF.

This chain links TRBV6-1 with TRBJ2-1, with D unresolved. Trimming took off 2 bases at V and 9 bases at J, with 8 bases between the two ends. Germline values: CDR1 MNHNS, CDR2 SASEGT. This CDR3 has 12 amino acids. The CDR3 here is CASSEIGSEQFF. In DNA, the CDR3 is TGTGCCAGCAGTGAAATCGGTAGTGAGCAGTTCTTC.

The CDR3 loop is CSVGRDTSTGELFF. DNA of the CDR3: TGCAGCGTGGGGAGGGACACGTCCACCGGGGAGCTGTTTTTT. The chain joins TRBV29-1 to TRBJ2-2; TRBD2 is a possible D gene (7 bases). V lost 6 bases and J 4 bases, leaving 15 bases between the germline ends. This CDR3 spans 14 amino acids. The germline gives CDR1 SQVTM, CDR2 ANQGSEA.

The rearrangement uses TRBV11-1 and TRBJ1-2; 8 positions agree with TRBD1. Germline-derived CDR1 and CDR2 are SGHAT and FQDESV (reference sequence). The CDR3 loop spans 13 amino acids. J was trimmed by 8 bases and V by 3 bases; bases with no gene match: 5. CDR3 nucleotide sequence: TGTGCCAGCAGCTTTCAGGGGGCGCGGGGCTACACCTTC. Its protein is CASSFQGARGYTF.